This T cell receptor beta chain was identified during a study of T cells in Graves' hyperthyroidism and ophthalmopathy. Exclusion followed for patients with uncontrolled infection, other autoimmune disease, pregnancy or lactation. There are many counts of this clonotype. TCR beta CDR3 sequences were amplified from RNA transcripts. RT-PCR in the first round (using the HTBI primer set) targeted the TCR CDR3. TCRdb re-derived calls from the multiplex PCR reads in MiXCR, one entry per CDR3 protein. The data contain roughly 500,000 distinct CDR3 sequences, 24% of them singletons. Material: blood. The receptor was derived from a woman aged 30 to 39 with Graves' ophthalmopathy.

CDR3 coding DNA: TGTGCCTGGAGTGTGGGACGAGGGGAGACCCAGTACTTC. Translation gives CAWSVGRGETQYF. This chain joins TRBV30 and TRBJ2-5; D is tentatively TRBD1 or TRBD2 (5 bases each). This CDR3 region has 13 residues. Trimming cost V 0 bases and J 5 bases, with 10 bases left between them. Germline loops: CDR1 GTSNPN, CDR2 SVGIG (reference sequence).